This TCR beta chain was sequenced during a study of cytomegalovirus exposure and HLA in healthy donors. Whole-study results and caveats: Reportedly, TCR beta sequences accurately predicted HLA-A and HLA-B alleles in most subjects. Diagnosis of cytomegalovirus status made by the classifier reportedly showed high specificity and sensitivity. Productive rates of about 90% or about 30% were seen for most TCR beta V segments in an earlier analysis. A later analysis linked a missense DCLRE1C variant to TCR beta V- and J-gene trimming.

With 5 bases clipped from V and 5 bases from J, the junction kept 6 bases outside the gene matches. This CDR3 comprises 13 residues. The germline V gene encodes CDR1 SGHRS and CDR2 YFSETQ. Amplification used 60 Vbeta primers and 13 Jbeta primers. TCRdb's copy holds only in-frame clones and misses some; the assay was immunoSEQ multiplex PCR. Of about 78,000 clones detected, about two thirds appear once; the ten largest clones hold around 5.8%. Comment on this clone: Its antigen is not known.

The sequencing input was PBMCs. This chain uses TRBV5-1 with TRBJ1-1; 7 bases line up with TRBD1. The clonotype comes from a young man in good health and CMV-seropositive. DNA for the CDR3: TGCGCCAGCAGGCAGGGGGTCCAGACTGAAGCTTTCTTT. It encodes CASRQGVQTEAFF.